One sample yielded the 5 T cell receptor beta chains listed below, sequenced in a study of monozygotic twins with inflammatory bowel disease. TCRdb re-called the 5' RACE reads and catalogs CDR3 proteins one per entry, DNA excluded. The sample's table shows under 150,000 distinct CDR3 sequences. The sample consisted of blood. These receptors all stem from a human donor with ulcerative colitis or Crohn's disease, or a healthy co-twin of an affected twin (not recorded which).

J is TRBJ2-3 and V is TRBV4-3; TCRdb designates TRBD1, a call that cannot be tested without DNA. This CDR3 comprises 17 residues. Looked up from germline, CDR1 is LGHNA and CDR2 is YSLEER. The CDR3 here is CASSPTASGISTDTQYF.

This CDR3 is CASSLGLRETQYF. The chain has TRBV11-2 and TRBJ2-5. CDR1 SGHAT and CDR2 FQNNGV come from the germline V gene. The CDR3 has 13 residues.

The J gene is TRBJ1-5, the V gene TRBV5-6. Looked up from germline, CDR1 is SGHDT and CDR2 is YYEEEE. This CDR3 has 16 amino acids. The CDR3 loop is CASSLVSANSNQPQHF.

The chain employs TRBV12-3 or TRBV12-4 and TRBJ1-2; TCRdb calls TRBD1, which cannot be checked without DNA. The CDR3 is 14 amino acids. CDR3 sequence: CASTFTGVLYGYTF.

The V gene is TRBV20-1, the J gene TRBJ1-2; TCRdb gives TRBD1 as the D gene, but with no DNA this cannot be confirmed. The CDR3 contains 15 residues. The germline V gene encodes CDR1 DFQATT and CDR2 SNEGSKA (reference sequence). Here the CDR3 reads CSARLPGTSFYGYTF.